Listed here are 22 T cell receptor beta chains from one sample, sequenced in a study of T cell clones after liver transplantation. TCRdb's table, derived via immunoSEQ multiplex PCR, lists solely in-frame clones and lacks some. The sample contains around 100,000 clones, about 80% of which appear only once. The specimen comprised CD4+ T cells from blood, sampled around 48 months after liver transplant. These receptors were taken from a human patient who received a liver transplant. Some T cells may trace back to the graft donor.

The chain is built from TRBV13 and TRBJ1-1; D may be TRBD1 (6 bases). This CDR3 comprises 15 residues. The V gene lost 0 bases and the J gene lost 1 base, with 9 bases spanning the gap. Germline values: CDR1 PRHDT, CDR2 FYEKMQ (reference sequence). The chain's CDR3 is CASSLGGQPNTEAFF. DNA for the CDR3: TGTGCCAGCAGCTTAGGCGGACAGCCGAACACTGAAGCTTTCTTT.

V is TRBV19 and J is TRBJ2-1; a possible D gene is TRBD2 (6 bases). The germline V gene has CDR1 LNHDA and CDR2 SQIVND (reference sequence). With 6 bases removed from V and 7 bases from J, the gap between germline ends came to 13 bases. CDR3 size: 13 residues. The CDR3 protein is CASRSTGVNEQFF. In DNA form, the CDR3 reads TGTGCCAGTAGATCAACGGGGGTAAATGAGCAGTTCTTC.

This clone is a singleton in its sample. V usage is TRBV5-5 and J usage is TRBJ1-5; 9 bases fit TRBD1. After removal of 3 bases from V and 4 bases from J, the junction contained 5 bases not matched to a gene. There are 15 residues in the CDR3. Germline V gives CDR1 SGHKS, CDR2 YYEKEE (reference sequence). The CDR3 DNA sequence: TGTGCCAGCAGCTCCGCCGGGACAGGGAATCAGCCCCAGCATTTT. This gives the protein CASSSAGTGNQPQHF.

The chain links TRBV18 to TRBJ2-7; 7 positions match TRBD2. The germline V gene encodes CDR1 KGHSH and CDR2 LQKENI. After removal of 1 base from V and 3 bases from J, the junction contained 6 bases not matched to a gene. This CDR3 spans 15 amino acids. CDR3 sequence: CASSPRDYEVYEQYF. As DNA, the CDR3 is TGTGCCAGCTCACCACGGGACTATGAGGTCTACGAGCAGTACTTC.

CDR3 in DNA: TGCGCCAGCAGCCCGGGACTCGACAACACTGAAGCTTTCTTT. Residues: CASSPGLDNTEAFF. The chain is built from TRBV5-1 and TRBJ1-1; a possible D gene is TRBD1 (5 bases). CDR1 and CDR2 from the germline V gene are SGHRS and YFSETQ. The CDR3 spans 14 residues. The V end was cut by 4 bases, the J end by 2 bases, with 12 bases between.

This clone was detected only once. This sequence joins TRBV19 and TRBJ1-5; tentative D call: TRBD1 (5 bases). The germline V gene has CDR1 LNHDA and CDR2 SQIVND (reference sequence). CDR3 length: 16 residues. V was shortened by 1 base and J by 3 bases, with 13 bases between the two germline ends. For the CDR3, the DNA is TGTGCCAGTAGTATAGCGGGTGGGGCTTTCAATCAGCCCCAGCATTTT. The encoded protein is CASSIAGGAFNQPQHF.

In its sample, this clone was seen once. As DNA, the CDR3 is TGTGCCAGCAGCCAGGGGGGCGGGATTGGTACAGATACGCAGTATTTT. It specifies CASSQGGGIGTDTQYF. The genes are TRBV11-3 and TRBJ2-3; TRBD1 is a possible D gene (7 bases). Germline CDR1 SGHNT, CDR2 YENEEA. Trimming took 5 bases from V and 3 from J, leaving 18 bases between them. This CDR3 is built from 16 residues.

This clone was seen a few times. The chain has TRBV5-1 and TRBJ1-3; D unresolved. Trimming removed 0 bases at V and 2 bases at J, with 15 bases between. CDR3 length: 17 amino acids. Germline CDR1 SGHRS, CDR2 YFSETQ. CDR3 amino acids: CASSLAGQRSAGNTIYF. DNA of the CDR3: TGCGCCAGCAGCTTGGCCGGGCAGAGAAGTGCTGGAAACACCATATATTTT.

The CDR3 is CASSVAGVRNTEAFF. The CDR3 DNA reads TGTGCCAGCAGCGTAGCTGGGGTAAGGAACACTGAAGCTTTCTTT. The chain uses TRBV9 and TRBJ1-1, with D hard to call. With 0 bases removed from V and 1 base from J, the gap between germline ends came to 10 bases. CDR1 and CDR2 from the germline V gene are SGDLS and YYNGEE. The CDR3 runs to 15 residues.

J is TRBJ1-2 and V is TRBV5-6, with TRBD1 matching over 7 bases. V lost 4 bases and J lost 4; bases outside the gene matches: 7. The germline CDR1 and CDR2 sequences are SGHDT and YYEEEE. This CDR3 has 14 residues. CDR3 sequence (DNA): TGTGCCAGCAGCCTCGACAGGGTTAGCTATGGCTACACCTTC. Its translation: CASSLDRVSYGYTF.

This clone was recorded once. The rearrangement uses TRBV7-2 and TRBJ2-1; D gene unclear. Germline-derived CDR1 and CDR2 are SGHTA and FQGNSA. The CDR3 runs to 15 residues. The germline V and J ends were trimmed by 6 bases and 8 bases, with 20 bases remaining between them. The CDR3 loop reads CASSIPGPMGDEQFF. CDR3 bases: TGTGCCAGCAGTATTCCGGGCCCCATGGGCGATGAGCAGTTCTTC. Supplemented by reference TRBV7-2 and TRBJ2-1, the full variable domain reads GAGVSQSPSNKVTEKGKDVELRCDPISGHTALYWYRQSLGQGLEFLIYFQGNSAPDKSGLPSDRFSAERTGGSVSTLTIQRTQQEDSAVYLCASSIPGPMGDEQFFGPGTRLTVL.

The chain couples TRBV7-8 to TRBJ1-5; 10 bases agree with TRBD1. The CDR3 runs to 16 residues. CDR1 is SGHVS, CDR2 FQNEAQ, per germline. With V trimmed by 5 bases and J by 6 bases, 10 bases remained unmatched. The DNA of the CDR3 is TGTGCCAGCAGCCAAGGACAGGGGGTTATCGCTCAGCCCCAGCATTTT. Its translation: CASSQGQGVIAQPQHF.

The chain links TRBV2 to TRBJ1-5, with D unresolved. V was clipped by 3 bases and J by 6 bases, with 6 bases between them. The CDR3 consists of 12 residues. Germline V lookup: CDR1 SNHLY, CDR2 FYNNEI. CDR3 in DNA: TGTGCCAGCAGTGATAGATTTCAGCCCCAGCATTTT. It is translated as CASSDRFQPQHF.

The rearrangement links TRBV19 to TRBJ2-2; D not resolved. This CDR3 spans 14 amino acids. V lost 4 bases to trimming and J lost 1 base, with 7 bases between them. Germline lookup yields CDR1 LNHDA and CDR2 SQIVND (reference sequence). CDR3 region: CASSKEVNTGELFF. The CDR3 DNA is TGTGCCAGTAGTAAAGAGGTGAACACCGGGGAGCTGTTTTTT. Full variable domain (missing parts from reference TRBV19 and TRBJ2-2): DGGITQSPKYLFRKEGQNVTLSCEQNLNHDAMYWYRQDPGQGLRLIYYSQIVNDFQKGDIAEGYSVSREKKESFPLTVTSAQKNPTAFYLCASSKEVNTGELFFGEGSRLTVL.

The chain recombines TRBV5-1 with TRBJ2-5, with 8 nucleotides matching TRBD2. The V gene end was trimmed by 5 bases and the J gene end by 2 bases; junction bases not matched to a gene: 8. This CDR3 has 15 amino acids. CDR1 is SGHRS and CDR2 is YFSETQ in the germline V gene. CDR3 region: CASRNPGLVQETQYF. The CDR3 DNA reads TGCGCCAGCAGAAACCCGGGACTAGTACAAGAGACCCAGTACTTC.

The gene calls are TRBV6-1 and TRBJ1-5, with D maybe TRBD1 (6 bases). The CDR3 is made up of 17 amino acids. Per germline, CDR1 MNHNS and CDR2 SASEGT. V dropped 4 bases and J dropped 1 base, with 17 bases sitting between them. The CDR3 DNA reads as TGTGCCAGCAGTGGAAACAGGGTTGAGGGGAGCAATCAGCCCCAGCATTTT. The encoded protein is CASSGNRVEGSNQPQHF.

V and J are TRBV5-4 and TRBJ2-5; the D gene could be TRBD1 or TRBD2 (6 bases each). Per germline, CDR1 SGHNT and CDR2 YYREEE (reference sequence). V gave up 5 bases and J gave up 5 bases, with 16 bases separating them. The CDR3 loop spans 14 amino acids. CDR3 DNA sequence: TGTGCCAGCAGTGTCGTGGGGGGCCGGGAGACCCAGTACTTC. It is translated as CASSVVGGRETQYF.

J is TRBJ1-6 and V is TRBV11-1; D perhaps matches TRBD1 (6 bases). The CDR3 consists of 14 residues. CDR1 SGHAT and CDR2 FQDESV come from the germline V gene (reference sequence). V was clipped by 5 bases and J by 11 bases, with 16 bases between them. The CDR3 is CASSLLSGATPLHF. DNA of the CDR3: TGTGCCAGCAGCCTCCTCTCAGGGGCTACACCCCTCCACTTT.

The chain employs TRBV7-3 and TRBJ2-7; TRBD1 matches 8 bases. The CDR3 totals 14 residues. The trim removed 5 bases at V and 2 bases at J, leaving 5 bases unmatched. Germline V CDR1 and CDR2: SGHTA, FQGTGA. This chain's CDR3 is CASSPGQGTYEQYF. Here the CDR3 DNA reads TGTGCCAGCAGCCCAGGACAGGGCACCTACGAGCAGTACTTC.

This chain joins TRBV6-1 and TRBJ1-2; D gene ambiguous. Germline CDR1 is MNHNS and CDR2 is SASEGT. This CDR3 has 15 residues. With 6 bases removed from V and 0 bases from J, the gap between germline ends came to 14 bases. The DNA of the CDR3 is TGTGCCAGCAGCCTCCGACATGGCTCTAACTATGGCTACACCTTC. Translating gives CASSLRHGSNYGYTF.

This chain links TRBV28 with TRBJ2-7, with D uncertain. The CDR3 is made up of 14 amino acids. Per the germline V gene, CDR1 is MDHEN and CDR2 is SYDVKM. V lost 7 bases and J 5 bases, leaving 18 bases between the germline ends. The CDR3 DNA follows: TGTGCCAGCATCCCCACGGAAGGGTTTCACGAGCAGTACTTC. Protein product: CASIPTEGFHEQYF.

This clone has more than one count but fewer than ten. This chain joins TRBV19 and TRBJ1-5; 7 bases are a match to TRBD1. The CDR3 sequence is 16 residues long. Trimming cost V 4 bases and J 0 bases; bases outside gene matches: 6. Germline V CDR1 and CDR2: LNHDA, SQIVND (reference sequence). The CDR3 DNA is TGTGCCAGTAGTAGGGGACAGAGAGATAGCAATCAGCCCCAGCATTTT. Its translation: CASSRGQRDSNQPQHF. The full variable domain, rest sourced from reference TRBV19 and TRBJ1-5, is DGGITQSPKYLFRKEGQNVTLSCEQNLNHDAMYWYRQDPGQGLRLIYYSQIVNDFQKGDIAEGYSVSREKKESFPLTVTSAQKNPTAFYLCASSRGQRDSNQPQHFGDGTRLSIL.